The source of this TCR beta chain is a study of cytomegalovirus exposure and HLA in healthy donors. The PCR was carried out with 60 Vbeta primers and 13 Jbeta primers. The protocol was immunoSEQ multiplex PCR, while the TCRdb copy is restricted to in-frame clones and leaves out a portion. The top ten hold about 3% of the sample, which has fewer than 150,000 clones, 60% to 85% seen once. Study results and caveats: HLA alleles were associated with roughly 15,000 TCR beta sequences in a later analysis at 0.05 false discovery rate.

Worth noting for this clone: Its specificity is not known.

The sample was PBMCs. The TCR was taken from a middle-aged woman in good health and CMV-seropositive.

The CDR3 DNA follows: TGTGCCAGTAGTACCCTAGGGGGGAACACTGAAGCTTTCTTT. Translating gives CASSTLGGNTEAFF. The chain links TRBV19 to TRBJ1-1, with D possibly being TRBD1 (6 bases). Germline V CDR1 and CDR2: LNHDA, SQIVND (reference sequence). V lost 4 bases and J 1 base, leaving 10 bases between the germline ends. The CDR3 has 14 amino acids.